The clone carrying this TCR beta chain was seen a single time. Antigen unknown. V was shortened by 6 bases and J by 7 bases, with 18 bases between the two germline ends. Per germline, CDR1 SGHTA and CDR2 FQGNSA. CDR3 length: 15 residues. These data belong to a study of shared clonotypes between healthy human individuals. The table came from immunoSEQ multiplex PCR; TCRdb's copy has only in-frame clones and leaves some out. The sample yields around 500,000 clones, around 85% seen once. General study points: Sequencing depth was predicted to influence how clonotypes are shared among donors.

This chain uses TRBV7-2 with TRBJ2-2; either TRBD1 or TRBD2 may fit D (5 bases each). Material for sequencing was PBMCs. The TCR was taken from a woman aged 40-49 years in good health. Some clones in this sample may be carry-over from other donors' samples. The CDR3 DNA reads as TGTGCCAGCAGAATTTCCCGGGACCTTATCGGGGAGCTGTTTTTT. This encodes CASRISRDLIGELFF.